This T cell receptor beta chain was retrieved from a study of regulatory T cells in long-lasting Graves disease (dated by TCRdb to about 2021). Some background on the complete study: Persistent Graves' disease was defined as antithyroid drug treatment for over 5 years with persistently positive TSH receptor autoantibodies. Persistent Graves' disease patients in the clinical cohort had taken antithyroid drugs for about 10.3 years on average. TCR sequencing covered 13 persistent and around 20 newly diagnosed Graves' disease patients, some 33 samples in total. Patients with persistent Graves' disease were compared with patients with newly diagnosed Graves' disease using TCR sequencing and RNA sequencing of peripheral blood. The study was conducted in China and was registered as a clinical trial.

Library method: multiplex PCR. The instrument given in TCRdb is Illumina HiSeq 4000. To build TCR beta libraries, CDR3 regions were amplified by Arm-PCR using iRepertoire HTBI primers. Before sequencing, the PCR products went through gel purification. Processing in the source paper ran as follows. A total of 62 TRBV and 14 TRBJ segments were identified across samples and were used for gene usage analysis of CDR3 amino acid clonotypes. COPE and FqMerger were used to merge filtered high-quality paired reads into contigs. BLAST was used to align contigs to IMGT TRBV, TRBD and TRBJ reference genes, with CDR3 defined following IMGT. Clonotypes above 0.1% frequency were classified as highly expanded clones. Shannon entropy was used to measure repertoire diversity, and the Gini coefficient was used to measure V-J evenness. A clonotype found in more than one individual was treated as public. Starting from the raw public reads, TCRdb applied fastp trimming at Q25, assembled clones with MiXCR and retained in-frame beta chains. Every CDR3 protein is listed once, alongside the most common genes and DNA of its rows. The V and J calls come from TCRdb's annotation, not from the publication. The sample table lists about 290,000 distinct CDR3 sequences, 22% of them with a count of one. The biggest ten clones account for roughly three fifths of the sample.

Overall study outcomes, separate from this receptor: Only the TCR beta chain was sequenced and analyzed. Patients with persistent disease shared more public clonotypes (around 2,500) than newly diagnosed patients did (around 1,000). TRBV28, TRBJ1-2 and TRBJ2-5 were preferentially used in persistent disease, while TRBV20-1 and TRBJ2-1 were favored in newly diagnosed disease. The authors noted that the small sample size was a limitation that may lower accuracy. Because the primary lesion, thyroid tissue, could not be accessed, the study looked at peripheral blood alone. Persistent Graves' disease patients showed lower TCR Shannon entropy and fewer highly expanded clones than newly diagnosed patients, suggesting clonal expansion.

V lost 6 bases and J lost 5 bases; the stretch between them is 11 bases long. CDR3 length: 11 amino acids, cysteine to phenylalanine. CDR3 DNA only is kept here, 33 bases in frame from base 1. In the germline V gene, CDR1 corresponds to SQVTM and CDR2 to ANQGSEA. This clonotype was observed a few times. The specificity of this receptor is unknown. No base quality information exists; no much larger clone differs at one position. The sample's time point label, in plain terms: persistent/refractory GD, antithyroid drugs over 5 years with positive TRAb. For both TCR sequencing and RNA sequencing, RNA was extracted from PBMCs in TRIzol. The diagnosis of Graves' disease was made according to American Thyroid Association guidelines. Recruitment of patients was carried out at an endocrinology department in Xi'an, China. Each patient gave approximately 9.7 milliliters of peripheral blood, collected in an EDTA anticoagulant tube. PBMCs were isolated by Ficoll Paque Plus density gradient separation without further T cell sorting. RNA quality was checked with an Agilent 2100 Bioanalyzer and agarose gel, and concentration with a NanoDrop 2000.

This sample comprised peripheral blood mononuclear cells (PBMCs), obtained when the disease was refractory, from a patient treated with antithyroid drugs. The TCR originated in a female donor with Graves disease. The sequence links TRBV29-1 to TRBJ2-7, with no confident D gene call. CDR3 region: CSVRHRDEQYF. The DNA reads TGCAGCGTCCGTCATCGGGACGAGCAGTACTTC.